The T cell receptor beta chain described here comes from a study of shared clonotypes between healthy human individuals. Whole-study results and caveats: Clonotypes shared by all four sorted-subset donors had higher generation probabilities than non-shared clonotypes. Of the naive CD4 clonotypes, around 5.2% were shared across a few donors.

Profiling relied on immunoSEQ multiplex PCR, and the TCRdb table lists in-frame clones only, not all of them. The sample lists 2 million or so clones, about 95% occurring once. This clone was counted once. Its antigen is currently unknown. The germline gene is not matched at one end of the junction; a read error may be the cause. This CDR3 contains 11 residues. Germline assignment: CDR1 SGHDT and CDR2 YYEEEE. The specimen was naive CD4+ T cells sorted from blood. The subset here: CD45RA+ positively selected. The chain is built from TRBV5-6 and TRBJ2-3, with a weak D call TRBD2 (6 bases). The source of this sequence is a man younger than 35 in good health. CDR3 bases: TGTGCCAGCAGCACACCGGGAGTTGAGAATTTT. Amino acid sequence: CASSTPGVENF.